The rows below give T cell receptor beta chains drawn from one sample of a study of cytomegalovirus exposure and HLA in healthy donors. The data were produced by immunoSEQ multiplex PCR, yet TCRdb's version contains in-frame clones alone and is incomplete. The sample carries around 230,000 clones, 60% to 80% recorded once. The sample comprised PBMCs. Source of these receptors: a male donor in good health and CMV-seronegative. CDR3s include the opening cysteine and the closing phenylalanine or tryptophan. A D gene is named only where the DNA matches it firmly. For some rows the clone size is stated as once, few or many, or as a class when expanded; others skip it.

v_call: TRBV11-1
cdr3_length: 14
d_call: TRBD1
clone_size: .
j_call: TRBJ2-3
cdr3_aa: CASSRDSLTDTQYF
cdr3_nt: TGTGCCAGCAGCAGGGACAGCCTCACAGATACGCAGTATTTT

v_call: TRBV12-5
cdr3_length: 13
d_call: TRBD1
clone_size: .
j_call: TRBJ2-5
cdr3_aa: CASGSGQGGTQYF
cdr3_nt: TGTGCTAGTGGTTCCGGACAGGGAGGGACCCAGTACTTC

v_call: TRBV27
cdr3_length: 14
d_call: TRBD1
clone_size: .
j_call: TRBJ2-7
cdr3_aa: CASSFARGRDEQYF
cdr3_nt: TGTGCCAGCAGTTTCGCCAGGGGGCGCGACGAGCAGTACTTC

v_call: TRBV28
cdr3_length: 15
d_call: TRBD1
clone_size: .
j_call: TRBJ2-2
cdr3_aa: CASSGTGGVPGELFF
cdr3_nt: TGTGCCAGCAGTGGGACAGGGGGCGTCCCCGGGGAGCTGTTTTTT

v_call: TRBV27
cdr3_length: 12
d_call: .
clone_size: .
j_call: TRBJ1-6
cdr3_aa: CASSLYNSPLHF
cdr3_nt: TGTGCCAGCAGCCTCTATAATTCACCCCTCCACTTT

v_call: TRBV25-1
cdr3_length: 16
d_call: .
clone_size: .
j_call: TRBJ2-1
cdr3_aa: CASSEYKGSGYNEQFF
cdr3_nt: TGTGCCAGCAGTGAATATAAGGGTAGCGGATACAATGAGCAGTTCTTC

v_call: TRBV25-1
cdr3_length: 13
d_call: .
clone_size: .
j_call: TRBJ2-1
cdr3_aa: CASSEARQGEQFF
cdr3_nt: TGTGCCAGCAGTGAGGCCAGGCAGGGTGAGCAGTTCTTC

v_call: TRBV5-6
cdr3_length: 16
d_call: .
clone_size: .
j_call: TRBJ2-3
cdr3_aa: CASSLPNPRSTDTQYF
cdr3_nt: TGTGCCAGCAGCTTGCCGAACCCGAGGTCCACAGATACGCAGTATTTT

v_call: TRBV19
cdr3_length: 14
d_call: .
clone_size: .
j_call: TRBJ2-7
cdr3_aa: CASSQGQVSYEQYF
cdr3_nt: TGTGCCAGTAGTCAGGGTCAGGTTTCCTACGAGCAGTACTTC

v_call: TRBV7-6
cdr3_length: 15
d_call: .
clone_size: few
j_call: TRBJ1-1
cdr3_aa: CASSFNQGMNTEAFF
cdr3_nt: TGTGCCAGCAGCTTTAACCAGGGCATGAACACTGAAGCTTTCTTT

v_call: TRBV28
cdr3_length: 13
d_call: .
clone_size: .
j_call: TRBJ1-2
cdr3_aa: CASSQGRLYGYTF
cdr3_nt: TGTGCCAGCAGTCAGGGCAGGCTCTATGGCTACACCTTC

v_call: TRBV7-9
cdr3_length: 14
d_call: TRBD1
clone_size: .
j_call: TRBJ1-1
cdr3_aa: CAEDRDPSGTEAFF
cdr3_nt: TGTGCCGAGGACAGGGATCCGAGTGGCACTGAAGCTTTCTTT

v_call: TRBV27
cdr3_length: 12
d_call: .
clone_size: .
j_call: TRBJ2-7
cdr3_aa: CASSGRSYEQYF
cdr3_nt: TGTGCCAGCAGTGGGCGCTCCTACGAGCAGTACTTC

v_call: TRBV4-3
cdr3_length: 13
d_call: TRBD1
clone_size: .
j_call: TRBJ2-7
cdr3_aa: CASSPGQAYEQYF
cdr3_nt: TGCGCCAGCAGCCCTGGACAGGCCTACGAGCAGTACTTC

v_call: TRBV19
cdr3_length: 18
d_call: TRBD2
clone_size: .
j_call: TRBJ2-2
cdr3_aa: CASTASPGLAENTGELFF
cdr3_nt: TGTGCCAGTACCGCCTCCCCAGGACTAGCGGAGAACACCGGGGAGCTGTTTTTT

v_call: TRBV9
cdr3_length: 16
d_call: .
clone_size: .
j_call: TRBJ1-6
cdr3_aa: CASSLAPEGYNSPLHF
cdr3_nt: TGTGCCAGCAGCTTAGCCCCGGAGGGCTATAATTCACCCCTCCACTTT

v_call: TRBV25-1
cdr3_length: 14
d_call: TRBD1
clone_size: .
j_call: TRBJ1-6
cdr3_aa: CASSDTGGNSPLHF
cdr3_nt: TGTGCCAGCAGTGACACAGGGGGGAATTCACCCCTCCACTTT

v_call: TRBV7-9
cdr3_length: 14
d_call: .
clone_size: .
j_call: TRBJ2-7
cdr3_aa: CASSRATETYEQYF
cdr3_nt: TGTGCCAGCAGCCGTGCGACAGAGACCTACGAGCAGTACTTC

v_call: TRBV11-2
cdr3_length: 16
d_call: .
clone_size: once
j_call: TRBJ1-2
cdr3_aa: CASSRGGQGLGYGYTF
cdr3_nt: TGTGCCAGCAGCCGCGGGGGGCAGGGGTTGGGCTATGGCTACACCTTC

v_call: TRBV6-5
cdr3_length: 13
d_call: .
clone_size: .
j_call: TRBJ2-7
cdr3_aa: CASSQGLAYEQYF
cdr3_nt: TGTGCCAGCAGTCAGGGCTTGGCCTACGAGCAGTACTTC

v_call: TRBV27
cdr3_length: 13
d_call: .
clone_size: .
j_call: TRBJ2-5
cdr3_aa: CASSFGSDETQYF
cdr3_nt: TGTGCCAGCAGTTTCGGGAGTGATGAGACCCAGTACTTC

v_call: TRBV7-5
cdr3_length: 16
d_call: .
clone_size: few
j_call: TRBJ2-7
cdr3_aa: CVRSLDRGESSYEQYF
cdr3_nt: TGTGTCAGAAGCTTGGATAGGGGCGAAAGCTCCTACGAGCAGTACTTC